Following are 16 T cell receptor beta chains from one sample sequenced in a study of blood T cell repertoires in COVID-19. Clones were read by immunoSEQ multiplex PCR, and TCRdb kept only the in-frame ones, dropping some. The repertoire includes about 120,000 clones, just over 70% of them detected once, and around 0.9% sits in the top ten. Material: peripheral blood. Receptor source: a human donor with acute or convalescent COVID-19. The donor label of this sample is uncertain.

The chain is built from TRBV7-2 and TRBJ2-2; 10 positions match TRBD2. Germline CDR1 reads SGHTA; CDR2 reads FQGNSA. V was pared by 5 bases and J by 4 bases, with 13 bases of the junction left unmatched. The length of the CDR3 is 18 residues. The DNA for the CDR3 is TGTGCCAGCAGCCGCGGTCCTAGCGGGGGTATCCTCACCGGGGAGCTGTTTTTT. Its protein product is CASSRGPSGGILTGELFF.

The V and J genes are TRBV7-8 and TRBJ2-1, with a weak D call TRBD1 (7 bases). Germline lookup yields CDR1 SGHVS and CDR2 FQNEAQ. The CDR3 totals 16 residues. V lost 5 bases and J lost 10, with 24 bases in between. The CDR3 DNA is TGTGCCAGCAGCCCGAATCGGGGGACAGCCCATCTAGAGCAGTTCTTC. Its protein is CASSPNRGTAHLEQFF. Supplemented by reference TRBV7-8 and TRBJ2-1, the full variable domain reads GAGVSQSPRYKVAKRGQDVALRCDPISGHVSLFWYQQALGQGPEFLTYFQNEAQLDKSGLPSDRFFAERPEGSVSTLKIQRTQQEDSAVYLCASSPNRGTAHLEQFFGPGTRLTVL.

The chain combines TRBV27 with TRBJ2-7, with a tentative D call TRBD1 (5 bases). The CDR3 is 13 amino acids. Trimming left V 6 bases short and J 5 bases short, with 14 bases between. CDR1 is MNHEY and CDR2 is SMNVEV in the germline V gene (reference sequence). CDR3 protein: CASRADKAHEQYF. The CDR3 region has the DNA TGTGCCAGCAGGGCGGACAAAGCCCACGAGCAGTACTTC.

The chain employs TRBV6-5 and TRBJ1-2; D unresolved. Germline CDR1 MNHEY, CDR2 SVGAGI. V dropped 2 bases and J dropped 5 bases, with 9 bases sitting between them. The CDR3 loop spans 13 amino acids. This CDR3 reads CASSYVQNYGYTF. The CDR3, as DNA: TGTGCCAGCAGTTACGTTCAGAATTATGGCTACACCTTC.

The CDR3 coding sequence is TGTGCCAGCAGAATAGCGGCGGTCAGCTCCTACGAGCAGTACTTC. Encoded protein: CASRIAAVSSYEQYF. V gene TRBV19 combines with J gene TRBJ2-7; a possible D gene is TRBD2 (6 bases). V was cut by 9 bases and J by 0 bases, with 18 bases left in between. The germline V gene encodes CDR1 LNHDA and CDR2 SQIVND (reference sequence). This CDR3 has 15 residues. Based on the CDR3 plus reference TRBV19 and TRBJ2-7, the full variable domain is DGGITQSPKYLFRKEGQNVTLSCEQNLNHDAMYWYRQDPGQGLRLIYYSQIVNDFQKGDIAEGYSVSREKKESFPLTVTSAQKNPTAFYLCASRIAAVSSYEQYFGPGTRLTVT.

This rearrangement joins TRBV5-1 to TRBJ1-1, with 9 bases aligning to TRBD1. CDR1 and CDR2 from the germline V gene are SGHRS and YFSETQ. V was pared by 2 bases and J by 7 bases, with 3 bases of the junction left unmatched. The CDR3 is 13 amino acids. The CDR3, as DNA: TGCGCCAGCAGCTTCCGGACAGGGGATGAAGCTTTCTTT. Translated: CASSFRTGDEAFF. Supplemented by reference TRBV5-1 and TRBJ1-1, the full variable domain reads KAGVTQTPRYLIKTRGQQVTLSCSPISGHRSVSWYQQTPGQGLQFLFEYFSETQRNKGNFPGRFSGRQFSNSRSEMNVSTLELGDSALYLCASSFRTGDEAFFGQGTRLTVV.

V and J are TRBV6-5 and TRBJ1-6; 7 nucleotides line up with TRBD1. V gave up 10 bases and J gave up 7 bases; unmatched junction bases: 7. Germline V lookup: CDR1 MNHEY, CDR2 SVGAGI. The CDR3 loop spans 13 amino acids. The CDR3 loop is CANGAGQNSPLHF. CDR3 nucleotides: TGTGCCAACGGGGCGGGACAGAATTCACCCCTCCACTTT.

The chain is built from TRBV27 and TRBJ1-2; TRBD1 matches 9 bases. The V gene end was trimmed by 6 bases and the J gene end by 5 bases; junction bases not matched to a gene: 7. This CDR3 region has 14 residues. The germline CDR1 and CDR2 sequences are MNHEY and SMNVEV (reference sequence). CDR3 region: CASRSTGGGYGYTF. The CDR3 bases are TGTGCCAGCAGATCCACAGGGGGCGGGTATGGCTACACCTTC.

This clone has just one count. The J gene is TRBJ1-6, the V gene TRBV18; 8 nucleotides align to TRBD1. The V segment lost 6 bases and the J segment 10 bases; nucleotides outside the gene matches: 8. The CDR3 totals 14 residues. The germline CDR1 and CDR2 sequences are KGHSH and LQKENI. CDR3 sequence reads: CASSPTGVGSPLHF. In DNA form, the CDR3 reads TGTGCCAGCTCGCCGACAGGGGTAGGGTCACCCCTCCACTTT.

CDR3 sequence reads: CASSLGGTVTGNTIYF. The DNA of the CDR3 is TGTGCCAGCAGCTTAGGAGGGACTGTGACTGGAAACACCATATATTTT. The V call is TRBV5-8, the J call TRBJ1-3; D possibly corresponds to TRBD1 (5 bases). The V end lost 2 bases, the J end lost 2 bases, and 14 bases lay between the germline ends. The germline gives CDR1 SGHTS, CDR2 YDEGEE. The CDR3 has 16 residues.

The chain has TRBV10-3 and TRBJ1-5, with D tentatively TRBD1 (5 bases). The CDR3 sequence is 13 residues long. Germline CDR1 ENHRY, CDR2 SYGVKD. V lost 6 bases and J 5 bases, leaving 11 bases between the germline ends. CDR3 amino acids: CAIRARVDQPQHF. The CDR3 DNA follows: TGTGCCATCAGAGCCAGGGTTGATCAGCCCCAGCATTTT.

The rearrangement joins TRBV7-2 to TRBJ1-5, with TRBD1 matching 7 bases. The CDR3 totals 13 residues. V lost 5 bases, J lost 4 bases, and 2 bases stayed unmatched. CDR1 and CDR2 from the germline V gene are SGHTA and FQGNSA. DNA of the CDR3: TGTGCCAGCAGCCAGGACAGGAATCAGCCCCAGCATTTT. Translation: CASSQDRNQPQHF.

V usage is TRBV29-1 and J usage is TRBJ2-2, with D uncertain. The CDR3 runs 13 residues. Germline V gene lookup returns CDR1 SQVTM and CDR2 ANQGSEA. V lost 6 bases and J lost 6, with 14 bases in between. CDR3 loop: CSVGGPTSGELFF. The CDR3 DNA is TGCAGCGTCGGCGGCCCGACGTCCGGGGAGCTGTTTTTT.

The CDR3 DNA sequence: TGTGCCAGCAGCGCCCACAGGGCTAATGGCTACACCTTC. Encoded protein: CASSAHRANGYTF. The chain recombines TRBV6-5 with TRBJ1-2, with a weak D call TRBD1 (6 bases). Germline V gene sequence: CDR1 MNHEY, CDR2 SVGAGI. This CDR3 region has 13 residues. Trimming took off 6 bases at V and 6 bases at J, with 14 bases between the two ends.

The chain recombines TRBV10-3 with TRBJ1-1; the D is unclear. This CDR3 is 14 amino acids long. V lost 4 bases to trimming and J lost 4 bases, with 13 bases between them. CDR1 and CDR2 from the germline V gene are ENHRY and SYGVKD. The CDR3 is CAISAGSAGTEAFF. Here the CDR3 DNA reads TGTGCCATCAGTGCAGGCTCCGCGGGCACTGAAGCTTTCTTT.

This chain uses TRBV28 with TRBJ1-3, with D unresolved. The CDR3 contains 16 residues. CDR1 is MDHEN, CDR2 SYDVKM, per germline. The V and J ends lost 3 bases and 2 bases respectively, with 14 bases between them. CDR3 DNA: TGTGCCAGCAGTTTTGTTGGGAGGTTAGCTGGAAACACCATATATTTT. This translates into CASSFVGRLAGNTIYF.